This TCR beta chain was identified during a study of blood T cell repertoires in COVID-19. Study-level background: Samples came from the United States, Italy and Spain, spanning acute and convalescent COVID-19. The cDNA or gDNA used as material had been derived from T cells, B-cell-depleted T cells, or PBMCs.

Per the original methods: Cell counts per sample came from amplifying reference gene primers. TCRdb's copy holds only in-frame clones and misses some; the assay was immunoSEQ multiplex PCR. V and J calls and clone size are given by that table; D and trimming were obtained from the DNA. Of 94,000 or so clones detected, roughly 82% appear once; the ten largest clones hold 25%. The CDR3 runs 15 residues. V dropped 8 bases and J dropped 2; count of bases not matched to a gene: 8. Per the germline V gene, CDR1 is KGHSH and CDR2 is LQKENI. What was sequenced was peripheral blood. The clonotype comes from a man between 60 and 75 years old with acute or convalescent COVID-19. This chain links TRBV18 with TRBJ1-1; 10 nucleotides line up with TRBD1. CDR3 bases: TGTGCCAGCGCTGGACAGGGGGGTCGTAACACTGAAGCTTTCTTT. It translates to CASAGQGGRNTEAFF.